These 30 T cell receptor beta chains were sequenced from one sample in a study of blood T cell repertoires in COVID-19. Only in-frame clones appear in the TCRdb table, and some are missing; sequencing was by immunoSEQ multiplex PCR. The sample has over 200,000 clones, 90% seen once. The source material was PBMCs or T cells enriched from blood (not recorded which). These receptors all come from a young man who had been exposed to COVID-19.

The chain couples TRBV2 to TRBJ2-7, with 7 bases fitting TRBD1. V dropped 7 bases and J dropped 2; count of bases not matched to a gene: 8. This CDR3 contains 14 residues. Germline assignment: CDR1 SNHLY and CDR2 FYNNEI. CDR3 protein: CASILSGQAYEQYF. The CDR3 DNA reads as TGTGCCAGCATCCTAAGCGGACAGGCCTACGAGCAGTACTTC.

The chain couples TRBV19 to TRBJ2-3; TRBD1 matches at 7 bases. Trimming at V came to 6 bases and at J to 5 bases, leaving 14 bases not matched to a gene. Germline lookup yields CDR1 LNHDA and CDR2 SQIVND (reference sequence). The CDR3 is 16 residues long. Here the CDR3 DNA reads TGTGCCAGTAGGAGAACCCCGCGGACAGGATTAGATACGCAGTATTTT. This codes for CASRRTPRTGLDTQYF.

As DNA, the CDR3 is TGTGCCAGCTCCGACGGGGGTTTCCAGCTGTTTTTT. Protein sequence: CASSDGGFQLFF. V usage is TRBV18 and J usage is TRBJ2-2; perhaps TRBD2 as D (6 bases). Trimming pared 6 bases from V and 12 bases from J, leaving 14 bases between. The CDR3 is 12 residues long. Germline-derived CDR1 and CDR2 are KGHSH and LQKENI.

The chain couples TRBV7-3 to TRBJ2-5; 9 bases fit TRBD1. Trimming cost V 5 bases and J 2 bases; bases outside gene matches: 6. The germline CDR1 and CDR2 sequences are SGHTA and FQGTGA. CDR3 length: 15 amino acids. In DNA, the CDR3 is TGTGCCAGCAGCAAGGACAGGGGACATCAAGAGACCCAGTACTTC. Protein sequence: CASSKDRGHQETQYF. Variable domain in full (rest from reference TRBV7-3 and TRBJ2-5): GAGVSQTPSNKVTEKGKYVELRCDPISGHTALYWYRQSLGQGPEFLIYFQGTGAADDSGLPNDRFFAVRPEGSVSTLKIQRTERGDSAVYLCASSKDRGHQETQYFGPGTRLLVL.

This clone has a count of ten or more. J is TRBJ1-6 and V is TRBV3-1 (or the pseudogene TRBV3-2); D not certain. From germline, CDR1 is LGHDT and CDR2 YNNKEL (reference sequence). CDR3 length: 12 residues. The V end was cut by 0 bases, the J end by 11 bases, with 5 bases between. Here the CDR3 reads CASSQDYPPLHF. Here the CDR3 DNA reads TGTGCCAGCAGCCAAGATTATCCACCCCTCCACTTT.

The rearrangement uses TRBV4-1 and TRBJ2-6; 8 bases are shared with TRBD2. Germline V gene data show CDR1 as MGHRA and CDR2 as YSYEKL. Trimming removed 5 bases from V and 2 bases from J; junction bases left unmatched: 11. The CDR3 runs to 18 residues. CDR3 sequence: CASSAQQGAGAGANVLTF. CDR3 coding DNA: TGCGCCAGCAGCGCACAACAGGGAGCGGGGGCTGGGGCCAACGTCCTGACTTTC.

The genes are TRBV19 and TRBJ1-1, with a tentative D call TRBD1 (6 bases). The CDR3 runs to 14 residues. Germline CDR1 reads LNHDA; CDR2 reads SQIVND (reference sequence). Trimming took off 2 bases at V and 6 bases at J, with 13 bases between the two ends. CDR3: CASSIPQPGAEAFF. CDR3 sequence (DNA): TGTGCCAGTAGTATACCCCAACCAGGGGCTGAAGCTTTCTTT.

Only one count was recorded for this clone. The rearrangement joins TRBV28 to TRBJ2-5; D possibly corresponds to TRBD1 (6 bases). This CDR3 is built from 12 residues. Germline V gives CDR1 MDHEN, CDR2 SYDVKM. Trimming left V 8 bases short and J 5 bases short, with 12 bases between. The CDR3: CASARGWETQYF. In nucleotides, the CDR3 is TGTGCCAGCGCTAGGGGGTGGGAGACCCAGTACTTC. Full variable domain (missing parts from reference TRBV28 and TRBJ2-5): DVKVTQSSRYLVKRTGEKVFLECVQDMDHENMFWYRQDPGLGLRLIYFSYDVKMKEKGDIPEGYSVSREKKERFSLILESASTNQTSMYLCASARGWETQYFGPGTRLLVL.

This clone was seen only once. The chain couples TRBV7-6 to TRBJ2-2, with 8 bases that match TRBD2. The CDR3 covers 17 residues. Germline loops: CDR1 SGHVS, CDR2 FNYEAQ. V shed 5 bases, J shed 7 bases, and the junction held 15 bases outside the gene matches. The DNA of the CDR3 is TGTGCCAGCAGCCCCTCGGGGGGGCCCGAACTTAACGGGGAGCTGTTTTTT. Its translation is CASSPSGGPELNGELFF.

The CDR3 reads CASSLTPAGGANVLTF. DNA for the CDR3: TGTGCCAGCAGCTTAACCCCTGCGGGCGGGGCCAACGTCCTGACTTTC. The V gene is TRBV7-3, the J gene TRBJ2-6; possibly TRBD2 for D (5 bases). V lost 0 bases and J 4 bases, leaving 10 bases between the germline ends. Germline V gene lookup returns CDR1 SGHTA and CDR2 FQGTGA. The CDR3 extends over 16 amino acids.

The rearrangement uses TRBV12-3 or TRBV12-4 and TRBJ2-7, with TRBD1 matching 7 bases. Unmatched junction bases numbered 4, after V lost 5 bases and J lost 3 bases. The CDR3 extends over 13 amino acids. The CDR3 nucleotides are TGTGCCAGCAGTCAGACAGGGATCTACGAGCAGTACTTC. Residues: CASSQTGIYEQYF.

The chain combines TRBV7-2 with TRBJ2-1; 12 nucleotides line up with TRBD2. This CDR3 comprises 17 residues. Germline loops: CDR1 SGHTA, CDR2 FQGNSA. Trimming removed 2 bases from V and 2 bases from J; junction bases left unmatched: 4. This chain's CDR3 is CASSLTLAGGTYNEQFF. CDR3 coding DNA: TGTGCCAGCAGCTTAACCCTAGCGGGGGGGACCTACAATGAGCAGTTCTTC.

The V call is TRBV7-2, the J call TRBJ1-2; weak D call: TRBD1 (5 bases). V was clipped by 5 bases and J by 0 bases, with 10 bases between them. Per the germline V gene, CDR1 is SGHTA and CDR2 is FQGNSA. The CDR3 length is 14 residues. The CDR3 DNA reads as TGTGCCAGCAGCCCGACGACAGCTAACTATGGCTACACCTTC. Protein product: CASSPTTANYGYTF.

In its sample, this clone was seen once. The chain joins TRBV2 to TRBJ1-2; the match to TRBD1 covers 7 bases. CDR3 length: 14 amino acids. Germline V gives CDR1 SNHLY, CDR2 FYNNEI. V dropped 6 bases and J dropped 7; count of bases not matched to a gene: 11. The CDR3 sequence is CASSLTGVGGGYTF. DNA for the CDR3: TGTGCCAGCAGCCTTACAGGGGTAGGCGGTGGCTACACCTTC.

The chain combines TRBV3-1 (or the pseudogene TRBV3-2) with TRBJ2-5; TRBD2 agrees at 7 bases. The CDR3 extends over 16 amino acids. The J segment lost 2 bases and the V segment lost 1 base, leaving 7 bases of the junction unmatched. In germline, CDR1 is LGHDT, CDR2 YNNKEL (reference sequence). The chain's CDR3 is CASSQGALALQETQYF. CDR3 bases: TGTGCCAGCAGCCAAGGGGCACTAGCGCTTCAAGAGACCCAGTACTTC.

CDR3 sequence reads: CASSDGTVPFF. In DNA form, the CDR3 reads TGTGCCAGCAGTGACGGGACAGTCCCTTTCTTT. V and J are TRBV6-4 and TRBJ1-1, with TRBD1 matching 7 bases. The ends lost 2 bases at V and 12 bases at J; junction bases unmatched: 3. CDR1 MRHNA and CDR2 SNTAGT come from the germline V gene. This CDR3 comprises 11 residues.

The rearrangement joins TRBV7-3 to TRBJ2-2; 7 bases are shared with TRBD2. CDR1 SGHTA and CDR2 FQGTGA come from the germline V gene. With V trimmed by 0 bases and J by 8 bases, 3 bases remained unmatched. The CDR3 is made up of 14 amino acids. The CDR3 nucleotides are TGTGCCAGCAGCTTAACGGGAGGGAGAGGGGAGCTGTTTTTT. Its translation is CASSLTGGRGELFF.

This clone turned up a few times. This rearrangement joins TRBV18 to TRBJ1-1, with D possibly matching TRBD1 (5 bases). Trimming left V 7 bases short and J 1 base short, with 10 bases between. The CDR3 is made up of 13 amino acids. Germline-derived CDR1 and CDR2 are KGHSH and LQKENI. The CDR3 is CASCYRKNTEAFF. As DNA, the CDR3 is TGTGCCAGCTGTTACAGGAAGAACACTGAAGCTTTCTTT. Based on the CDR3 plus reference TRBV18 and TRBJ1-1, the full variable domain is NAGVMQNPRHLVRRRGQEARLRCSPMKGHSHVYWYRQLPEEGLKFMVYLQKENIIDESGMPKERFSAEFPKEGPSILRIQQVVRGDSAAYFCASCYRKNTEAFFGQGTRLTVV.

The chain employs TRBV10-3 and TRBJ1-2; the match to TRBD1 covers 10 bases. The CDR3 is 15 residues long. J lost 3 bases, V lost 7 bases, and 8 bases had no gene match. CDR1 is ENHRY, CDR2 SYGVKD, per germline. CDR3 nucleotide sequence: TGTGCCATCAACGCCCGGGACAGGGGATACTATGGCTACACCTTC. As protein: CAINARDRGYYGYTF.

The rearrangement uses TRBV15 and TRBJ2-3, with D perhaps TRBD2 (6 bases). This CDR3 contains 18 residues. Germline V lookup: CDR1 LNHNV, CDR2 YYDKDF (reference sequence). The V end lost 1 base, the J end lost 1 base, and 18 bases lay between the germline ends. The CDR3 loop is CATSRVDALPGGTDTQYF. The CDR3 region has the DNA TGTGCCACCAGCAGAGTGGACGCCCTCCCGGGGGGCACAGATACGCAGTATTTT.

V gene TRBV21-1 combines with J gene TRBJ2-6; TRBD1 is the table's D call, not checked against the DNA. TRBV21-1 is a pseudogene segment. The CDR3 loop spans 17 amino acids. CDR3 DNA: TGTGCCAGACAGGGTACCCAGCCTCTCTCTGGGGCCAACGTCCTGACTTTC. Its protein is CARQGTQPLSGANVLTF.

This sequence joins TRBV6-5 and TRBJ2-7; the D gene is possibly TRBD2 (5 bases). The germline V and J ends were trimmed by 5 bases and 3 bases, with 11 bases remaining between them. CDR3 size: 13 residues. Germline V gene data show CDR1 as MNHEY and CDR2 as SVGAGI. The CDR3 region is CASSIGKLYEQYF. CDR3 nucleotides: TGTGCCAGCAGTATCGGGAAACTCTACGAGCAGTACTTC.

The rearrangement uses TRBV6-5 and TRBJ1-2, with D possibly TRBD1 on 5 matching bases. Germline assignment: CDR1 MNHEY and CDR2 SVGAGI. The length of the CDR3 is 14 residues. Trimming left V 2 bases short and J 2 bases short, with 9 bases between. CDR3 region: CASSYEQDNYGYTF. The CDR3 region has the DNA TGTGCCAGCAGTTACGAACAGGACAACTATGGCTACACCTTC.

V and J are TRBV7-6 and TRBJ2-7; 10 bases fit TRBD1. The junction had 9 bases not matched to a gene; V was cut back by 5 bases and J by 5 bases. The CDR3 spans 15 residues. Germline-derived CDR1 and CDR2 are SGHVS and FNYEAQ. The CDR3 region has the DNA TGTGCCAGCAGCGGGACAGGGGCCCCGGACGACGAGCAGTACTTC. Translating gives CASSGTGAPDDEQYF. The full variable domain, with the rest looked up from reference TRBV7-6 and TRBJ2-7, is GAGVSQSPRYKVTKRGQDVALRCDPISGHVSLYWYRQALGQGPEFLTYFNYEAQQDKSGLPNDRFSAERPEGSISTLTIQRTEQRDSAMYRCASSGTGAPDDEQYFGPGTRLTVT.

The rearrangement uses TRBV6-5 and TRBJ2-7; D call uncertain. The ends were cut back, 6 bases at V and 6 bases at J, with 9 bases in the middle. There are 11 residues in the CDR3. The germline gives CDR1 MNHEY, CDR2 SVGAGI. CDR3 amino acids: CASRAGGEQYF. The CDR3 DNA is TGTGCCAGCAGAGCCGGTGGCGAGCAGTACTTC.

CDR3 in DNA: TGTGCCAGCAGTGAGACTAGCGGGGAGACCACAGATACGCAGTATTTT. This translates into CASSETSGETTDTQYF. V and J are TRBV6-4 and TRBJ2-3, with 11 bases matching TRBD2. The V gene end was trimmed by 3 bases and the J gene end by 2 bases; junction bases not matched to a gene: 4. CDR1 and CDR2 from the germline V gene are MRHNA and SNTAGT. The CDR3 loop spans 16 amino acids.

The V call is TRBV18, the J call TRBJ1-3; D is undetermined. Germline-derived CDR1 and CDR2 are KGHSH and LQKENI. The CDR3 length is 15 residues. V lost 3 bases, J lost 0 bases, and 9 bases lay in between. The CDR3 DNA sequence: TGTGCCAGCTCACCCCAGGTCCTCTCTGGAAACACCATATATTTT. Encoded protein: CASSPQVLSGNTIYF.

The J gene is TRBJ1-1, the V gene TRBV29-1; 7 nucleotides agree with TRBD1. Trimming removed 8 bases from V and 0 bases from J; junction bases left unmatched: 9. The germline gives CDR1 SQVTM, CDR2 ANQGSEA. The CDR3 has 14 amino acids. CDR3 loop: CSIVTDRVNTEAFF. CDR3 in DNA: TGCAGCATTGTCACCGACAGGGTGAACACTGAAGCTTTCTTT.

The V and J genes are TRBV19 and TRBJ2-7; unclear D gene. The germline V gene encodes CDR1 LNHDA and CDR2 SQIVND (reference sequence). CDR3 length: 13 amino acids. Between the trimmed V and J ends, which lost 3 bases and 0 bases, there was a span of 6 bases. Here the CDR3 reads CASSIRTSYEQYF. For the CDR3, the DNA is TGTGCCAGTAGTATCAGAACCTCCTACGAGCAGTACTTC.

The rearrangement links TRBV9 to TRBJ2-3; TRBD2 aligns across 7 bases. Germline lookup yields CDR1 SGDLS and CDR2 YYNGEE. The CDR3 is 14 amino acids. V shed 4 bases, J shed 3 bases, and the junction held 5 bases outside the gene matches. The CDR3 loop reads CASSPQGGTDTQYF. As DNA, the CDR3 is TGTGCCAGCAGCCCCCAGGGAGGGACAGATACGCAGTATTTT. The full variable domain, with the rest looked up from reference TRBV9 and TRBJ2-3, is DSGVTQTPKHLITATGQRVTLRCSPRSGDLSVYWYQQSLDQGLQFLIQYYNGEERAKGNILERFSAQQFPDLHSELNLSSLELGDSALYFCASSPQGGTDTQYFGPGTRLTVL.